This T cell receptor beta chain emerged from a study of shared clonotypes between healthy human individuals. From germline, CDR1 is MNHNS and CDR2 SASEGT. With 8 bases removed from V and 5 bases from J, the gap between germline ends came to 6 bases. The CDR3 spans 10 residues. Sequencing used immunoSEQ multiplex PCR; TCRdb keeps in-frame clones, though not all of them. In the table there are millions of clones, approximately 93% of which are singletons. This clone has a handful of counts. The material sequenced was naive CD4+ T cells from PBMCs. The subset is: CD45RA+ positively selected. The TCR sequence derives from a man younger than 35 in good health. Some clones in this sample may be carry-over from other donors' samples. V is TRBV6-1 and J is TRBJ2-5; D tentatively reads TRBD1 or TRBD2 (5 bases each). The CDR3 DNA sequence: TGTGCCAGCGAGGGGGAGACCCAGTACTTC. This sequence encodes CASEGETQYF.